Listed here are 21 T cell receptor beta chains from one sample, sequenced in a study of cytotoxic CD8 clonotypes in ibrutinib-treated CLL. The data were produced by immunoSEQ multiplex PCR, yet TCRdb's version contains in-frame clones alone and is incomplete. The sample lists 90,000 to 100,000 clones, 70% to 80% occurring once. The sample in question was PBMCs, obtained after 12 months of ibrutinib treatment. The receptors come from a human donor with chronic lymphocytic leukemia.

V is TRBV7-9 and J is TRBJ2-7; the D is unclear. This CDR3 is 13 amino acids long. V dropped 2 bases and J dropped 2 bases, with 7 bases sitting between them. Germline-derived CDR1 and CDR2 are SEHNR and FQNEAQ (reference sequence). The CDR3: CASSLPGTYEQYF. CDR3 in DNA: TGTGCCAGCAGCTTACCTGGGACCTACGAGCAGTACTTC.

V and J are TRBV2 and TRBJ2-3, with 7 bases aligning to TRBD1. Trimming at V came to 6 bases and at J to 0 bases, leaving 6 bases not matched to a gene. The CDR3 has 15 amino acids. Germline V gives CDR1 SNHLY, CDR2 FYNNEI. CDR3 in DNA: TGTGCCAGCAGCGAGACAGGGAGCAGCACAGATACGCAGTATTTT. Its translation is CASSETGSSTDTQYF.

This chain connects TRBV29-1 to TRBJ2-2; D is unclear. Germline CDR1 is SQVTM and CDR2 is ANQGSEA. Trimming cost V 3 bases and J 7 bases, with 9 bases left between them. CDR3 size: 12 residues. CDR3 in amino acids: CSVDLGSGELFF. The CDR3 bases are TGCAGCGTTGATCTGGGAAGCGGGGAGCTGTTTTTT.

This chain links TRBV6-1 with TRBJ1-5; tentative D call: TRBD1 (6 bases). CDR1 and CDR2 (germline): MNHNS, SASEGT. V shed 7 bases and J shed 7 bases, with 17 bases lying between them. CDR3 length: 14 amino acids. The chain's CDR3 is CASTVGGHYQPQHF. The CDR3, as DNA: TGTGCCAGCACTGTGGGGGGACATTACCAGCCCCAGCATTTT.

Remarks on this clone: This same CDR3 is encoded by further DNA sequences in the sample. V is TRBV19 and J is TRBJ2-1; the D is unclear. The CDR3 extends over 12 amino acids. V lost 1 base and J lost 3, with 1 base in between. Per the germline V gene, CDR1 is LNHDA and CDR2 is SQIVND (reference sequence). CDR3 nucleotide sequence: TGTGCCAGTAGTATAGGCTACAATGAGCAGTTCTTC. The encoded protein is CASSIGYNEQFF.

Concerning this clone itself: Other DNA sequences from this sample encode an identical CDR3 as well. This chain connects TRBV5-4 to TRBJ2-2, with D perhaps matching TRBD1 or TRBD2 (5 bases each). Looked up from germline, CDR1 is SGHNT and CDR2 is YYREEE (reference sequence). CDR3 length: 15 residues. Trimming took off 3 bases at V and 1 base at J, with 10 bases between the two ends. For the CDR3, the DNA is TGTGCCAGCAGCTCGGGGCAACGGAACACCGGGGAGCTGTTTTTT. It translates to CASSSGQRNTGELFF.

This chain links TRBV18 with TRBJ2-5, with D perhaps matching TRBD1 (6 bases). The CDR3 sequence is 14 residues long. Trimming cost V 6 bases and J 4 bases, with 15 bases left between them. The V gene's germline CDR1 is KGHSH and CDR2 LQKENI. For the CDR3, the DNA is TGTGCCAGCTCGCTGACACAGGGTTTAGAGACCCAGTACTTC. Protein: CASSLTQGLETQYF. The entire variable domain, with the rest obtained from reference TRBV18 and TRBJ2-5, is as follows: NAGVMQNPRHLVRRRGQEARLRCSPMKGHSHVYWYRQLPEEGLKFMVYLQKENIIDESGMPKERFSAEFPKEGPSILRIQQVVRGDSAAYFCASSLTQGLETQYFGPGTRLLVL.

The chain links TRBV21-1 to TRBJ1-6. TRBV21-1 is a recognized pseudogene. CDR3 size: 14 residues. This CDR3 reads CASSNGGDNSPLHF. DNA for the CDR3: TGTGCCAGCAGCAATGGGGGGGACAATTCACCCCTCCACTTT.

The chain has TRBV7-2 and TRBJ2-2; 7 positions match TRBD1. The CDR3 runs 15 residues. Losses at the gene ends were 1 base for V and 4 bases for J; bases not matched to a gene: 3. Germline lookup yields CDR1 SGHTA and CDR2 FQGNSA. CDR3 sequence: CASSLGQGITGELFF. CDR3 in DNA: TGTGCCAGCAGCTTAGGACAGGGAATCACCGGGGAGCTGTTTTTT.

This clone has only one observation. The chain uses TRBV20-1 and TRBJ1-1; no definite D call. From germline, CDR1 is DFQATT and CDR2 SNEGSKA (reference sequence). V dropped 3 bases and J dropped 6 bases, with 8 bases sitting between them. The CDR3 contains 11 residues. CDR3 sequence: CSARIRPEAFF. For the CDR3, the DNA is TGCAGTGCTAGGATACGCCCTGAAGCTTTCTTT.

The chain uses TRBV5-6 and TRBJ2-7; D may be TRBD1 (6 bases). Germline values: CDR1 SGHDT, CDR2 YYEEEE. This CDR3 has 13 amino acids. V was shortened by 4 bases and J by 1 base, with 9 bases between the two germline ends. The CDR3 here is CASSVTGSYEQYF. The DNA of the CDR3 is TGTGCCAGCAGCGTGACAGGTTCCTACGAGCAGTACTTC.

This rearrangement joins TRBV21-1 to TRBJ2-3; the table calls TRBD2, which could not be checked here. TRBV21-1 is given as a pseudogene. This CDR3 has 17 amino acids. For the CDR3, the DNA is TGTGCCAGCAGCAAAGTGAGAAGCGGGGGGACGACAGATACGCAGTATTTT. Translated, it gives CASSKVRSGGTTDTQYF.

This chain connects TRBV28 to TRBJ2-1, with D perhaps matching TRBD2 (6 bases). This CDR3 has 15 residues. Germline V gene sequence: CDR1 MDHEN, CDR2 SYDVKM. V gave up 2 bases and J gave up 8 bases, with 16 bases separating them. In DNA form, the CDR3 reads TGTGCCAGCAGTTTAGCGGGACTCCGCACCCATGAGCAGTTCTTC. Its protein product is CASSLAGLRTHEQFF. Using reference TRBV28 and TRBJ2-1 for the parts outside the CDR3, the full variable domain is DVKVTQSSRYLVKRTGEKVFLECVQDMDHENMFWYRQDPGLGLRLIYFSYDVKMKEKGDIPEGYSVSREKKERFSLILESASTNQTSMYLCASSLAGLRTHEQFFGPGTRLTVL.

The chain combines TRBV6-5 with TRBJ2-4; 8 nucleotides agree with TRBD1. The junction had 7 bases not matched to a gene; V was cut back by 6 bases and J by 6 bases. The CDR3 sequence is 14 residues long. Germline-derived CDR1 and CDR2 are MNHEY and SVGAGI. The CDR3 loop is CASRNPGTGNIQYF. The DNA for the CDR3 is TGTGCCAGCAGAAACCCCGGGACAGGAAACATTCAGTACTTC.

This clone was found a few times. The gene calls are TRBV7-7 and TRBJ2-5, with D unclear. Looked up from germline, CDR1 is SSHAT and CDR2 is FNYEAQ (reference sequence). The CDR3 sequence is 17 residues long. V lost 1 base to trimming and J lost 4 bases, with 19 bases between them. The CDR3 loop reads CASSLEVGQRRAETQYF. The CDR3 region has the DNA TGTGCCAGCAGCTTAGAGGTTGGGCAGAGGCGCGCAGAGACCCAGTACTTC.

The chain combines TRBV5-6 with TRBJ1-2, with unresolved D. This CDR3 has 13 residues. Looked up from germline, CDR1 is SGHDT and CDR2 is YYEEEE. Trimming pared 0 bases from V and 5 bases from J, leaving 8 bases between. The CDR3 sequence: CASSLDRLYGYTF. DNA for the CDR3: TGTGCCAGCAGCTTGGATAGGCTTTATGGCTACACCTTC.

The chain couples TRBV6-6 to TRBJ1-2; the D is unclear. The CDR3 totals 12 residues. Germline V CDR1 and CDR2: MNHNY, SVGAGI (reference sequence). V dropped 2 bases and J dropped 2 bases, with 3 bases sitting between them. CDR3 sequence (DNA): TGTGCCAGCAGTTACCGGAACTATGGCTACACCTTC. It encodes CASSYRNYGYTF.

The CDR3: CAWSAPAGWAGELFF. In DNA, the CDR3 is TGTGCCTGGAGCGCCCCGGCAGGGTGGGCCGGGGAGCTGTTTTTT. The rearrangement links TRBV30 to TRBJ2-2; a possible D gene is TRBD1 (5 bases). The ends were cut back, 3 bases at V and 6 bases at J, with 17 bases in the middle. The CDR3 runs to 15 residues. The V gene's germline CDR1 is GTSNPN and CDR2 SVGIG (reference sequence).

J is TRBJ1-1 and V is TRBV30; tentative D call: TRBD1 (5 bases). The CDR3 is 15 amino acids. CDR1 and CDR2 (germline): GTSNPN, SVGIG (reference sequence). The germline V and J ends were trimmed by 5 bases and 1 base, with 17 bases remaining between them. CDR3 coding DNA: TGTGCCTGGGCCCTGGGGGAATTAGGGAACACTGAAGCTTTCTTT. This codes for CAWALGELGNTEAFF.

The chain carries TRBV7-6 and TRBJ2-3, with D perhaps TRBD2 (5 bases). CDR1 and CDR2 from the germline V gene are SGHVS and FNYEAQ. The CDR3 runs 11 residues. V was shortened by 5 bases and J by 6 bases, with 6 bases between the two germline ends. The CDR3 region has the DNA TGTGCCAGCAGCAGGGAGGATACGCAGTATTTT. Translation gives CASSREDTQYF.

This clone occurred once. V is TRBV7-2 and J is TRBJ2-5; weak D call: TRBD2 (6 bases). The germline CDR1 and CDR2 sequences are SGHTA and FQGNSA. CDR3 length: 13 residues. V lost 10 bases to trimming and J lost 0 bases, with 12 bases between them. The CDR3 here is CATTRDYQETQYF. Written as DNA, the CDR3 is TGTGCCACAACCCGGGACTACCAAGAGACCCAGTACTTC.